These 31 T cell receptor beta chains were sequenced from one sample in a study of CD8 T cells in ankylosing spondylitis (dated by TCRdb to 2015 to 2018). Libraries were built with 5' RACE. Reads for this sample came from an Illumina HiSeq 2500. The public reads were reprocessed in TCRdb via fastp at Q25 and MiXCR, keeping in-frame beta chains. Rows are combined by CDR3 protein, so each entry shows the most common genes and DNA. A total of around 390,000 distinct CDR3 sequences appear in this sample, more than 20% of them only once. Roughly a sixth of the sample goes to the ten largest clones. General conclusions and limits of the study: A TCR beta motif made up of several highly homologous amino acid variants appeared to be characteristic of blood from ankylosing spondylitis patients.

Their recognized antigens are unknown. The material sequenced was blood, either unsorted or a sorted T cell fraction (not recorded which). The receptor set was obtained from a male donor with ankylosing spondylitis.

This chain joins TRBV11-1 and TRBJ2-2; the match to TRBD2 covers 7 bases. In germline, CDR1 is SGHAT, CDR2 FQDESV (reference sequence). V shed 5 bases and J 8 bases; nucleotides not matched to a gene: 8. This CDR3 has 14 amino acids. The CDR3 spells CASSPLAVQGELFF. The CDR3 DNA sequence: TGTGCCAGCAGCCCTCTAGCGGTGCAGGGGGAGCTGTTTTTT.

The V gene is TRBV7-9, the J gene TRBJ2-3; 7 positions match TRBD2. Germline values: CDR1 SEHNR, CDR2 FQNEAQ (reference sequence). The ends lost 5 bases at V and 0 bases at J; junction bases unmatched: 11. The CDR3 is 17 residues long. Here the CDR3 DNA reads TGTGCCAGCAGCCGGAGCCTGGGGAGGGTTAGCACAGATACGCAGTATTTT. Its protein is CASSRSLGRVSTDTQYF.

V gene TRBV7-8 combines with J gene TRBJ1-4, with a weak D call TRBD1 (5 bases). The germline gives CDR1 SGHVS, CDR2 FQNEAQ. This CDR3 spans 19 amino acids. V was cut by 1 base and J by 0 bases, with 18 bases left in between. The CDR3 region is CASSLELLWTHATNEKLFF. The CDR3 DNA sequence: TGTGCCAGCAGCTTAGAACTTCTATGGACACATGCAACTAATGAAAAACTGTTTTTT.

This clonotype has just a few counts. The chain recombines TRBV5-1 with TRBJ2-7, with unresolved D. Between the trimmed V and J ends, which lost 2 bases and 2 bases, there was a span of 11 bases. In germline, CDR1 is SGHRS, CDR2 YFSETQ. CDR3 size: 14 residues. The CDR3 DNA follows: TGCGCCAGCAGCTTCGAGACGGTCCCCTACGAGCAGTACTTC. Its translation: CASSFETVPYEQYF. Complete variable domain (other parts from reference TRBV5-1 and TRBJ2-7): KAGVTQTPRYLIKTRGQQVTLSCSPISGHRSVSWYQQTPGQGLQFLFEYFSETQRNKGNFPGRFSGRQFSNSRSEMNVSTLELGDSALYLCASSFETVPYEQYFGPGTRLTVT.

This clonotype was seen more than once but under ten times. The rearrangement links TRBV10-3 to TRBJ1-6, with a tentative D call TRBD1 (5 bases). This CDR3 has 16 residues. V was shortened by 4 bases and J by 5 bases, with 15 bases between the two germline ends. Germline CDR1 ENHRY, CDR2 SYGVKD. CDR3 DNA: TGTGCCATCAGTGGCGGCCAGGGCGCGAATAATTCACCCCTCCACTTT. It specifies CAISGGQGANNSPLHF.

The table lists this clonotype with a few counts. The CDR3 loop reads CSATRPGSSYNEQFF. The CDR3 bases are TGCAGTGCCACCCGGCCAGGAAGCTCCTACAATGAGCAGTTCTTC. The rearrangement joins TRBV20-1 to TRBJ2-1; D ambiguous. Trimming pared 6 bases from V and 0 bases from J, leaving 15 bases between. Germline values: CDR1 DFQATT, CDR2 SNEGSKA (reference sequence). The CDR3 is made up of 15 amino acids.

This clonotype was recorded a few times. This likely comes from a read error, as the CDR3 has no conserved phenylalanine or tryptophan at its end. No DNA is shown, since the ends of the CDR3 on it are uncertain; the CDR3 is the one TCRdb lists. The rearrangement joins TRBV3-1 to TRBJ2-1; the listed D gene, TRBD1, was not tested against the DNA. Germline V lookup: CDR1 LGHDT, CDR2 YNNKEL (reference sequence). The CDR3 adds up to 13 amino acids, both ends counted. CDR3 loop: CASSQGFPTESVL.

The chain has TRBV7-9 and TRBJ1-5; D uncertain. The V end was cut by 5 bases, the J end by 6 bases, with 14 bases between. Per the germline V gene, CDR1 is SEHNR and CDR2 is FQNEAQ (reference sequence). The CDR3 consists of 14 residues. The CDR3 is CASSPEGSSQPQHF. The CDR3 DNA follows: TGTGCCAGCAGCCCCGAGGGCAGCTCTCAGCCCCAGCATTTT.

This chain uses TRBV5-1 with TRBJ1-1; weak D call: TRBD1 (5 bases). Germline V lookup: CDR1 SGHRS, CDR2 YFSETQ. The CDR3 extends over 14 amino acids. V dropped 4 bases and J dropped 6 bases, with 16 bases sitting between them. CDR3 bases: TGCGCCAGCAGCCTGGTAGGGGAATTATCTGAAGCTTTCTTT. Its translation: CASSLVGELSEAFF.

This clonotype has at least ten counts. CDR3 sequence: CSVEEGNGYTF. DNA for the CDR3: TGCAGCGTTGAAGAGGGTAACGGCTACACCTTC. The chain recombines TRBV29-1 with TRBJ1-2, with unresolved D. CDR3 length: 11 amino acids. Germline V gene lookup returns CDR1 SQVTM and CDR2 ANQGSEA. V lost 0 bases to trimming and J lost 8 bases, with 7 bases between them. Variable domain in full (rest from reference TRBV29-1 and TRBJ1-2): SAVISQKPSRDICQRGTSLTIQCQVDSQVTMMFWYRQQPGQSLTLIATANQGSEATYESGFVIDKFPISRPNLTFSTLTVSNMSPEDSSIYLCSVEEGNGYTFGSGTRLTVV.

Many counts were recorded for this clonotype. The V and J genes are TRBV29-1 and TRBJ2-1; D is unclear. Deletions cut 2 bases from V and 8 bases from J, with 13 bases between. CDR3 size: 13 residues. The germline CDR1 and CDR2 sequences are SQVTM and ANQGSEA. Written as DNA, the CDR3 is TGCAGCGTTGAAAGTCCAAGTGGTCATGAGCAGTTCTTC. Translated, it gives CSVESPSGHEQFF.

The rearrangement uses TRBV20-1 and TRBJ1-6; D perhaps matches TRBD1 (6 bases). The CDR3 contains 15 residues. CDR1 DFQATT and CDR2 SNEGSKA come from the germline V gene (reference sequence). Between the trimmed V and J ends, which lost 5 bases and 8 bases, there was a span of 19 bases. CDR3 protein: CSAEGTQGFDSPLHF. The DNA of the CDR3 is TGCAGTGCTGAGGGGACACAGGGTTTCGATTCACCCCTCCACTTT.

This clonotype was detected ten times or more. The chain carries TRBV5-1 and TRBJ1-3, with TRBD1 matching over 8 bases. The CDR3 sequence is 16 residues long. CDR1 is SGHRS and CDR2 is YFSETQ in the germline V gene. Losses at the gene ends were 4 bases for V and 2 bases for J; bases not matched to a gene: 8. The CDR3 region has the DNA TGCGCCAGCAGCCCTACCCCGACAGGGGCTGGAAACACCATATATTTT. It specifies CASSPTPTGAGNTIYF.

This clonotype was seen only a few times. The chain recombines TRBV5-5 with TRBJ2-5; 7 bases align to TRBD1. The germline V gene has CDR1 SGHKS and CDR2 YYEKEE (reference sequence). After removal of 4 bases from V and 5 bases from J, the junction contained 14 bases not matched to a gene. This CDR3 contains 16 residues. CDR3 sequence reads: CASSPTRQGGWETQYF. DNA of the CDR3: TGTGCCAGCAGCCCTACCCGACAGGGCGGGTGGGAGACCCAGTACTTC. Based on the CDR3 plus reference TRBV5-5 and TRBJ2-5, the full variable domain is DAGVTQSPTHLIKTRGQQVTLRCSPISGHKSVSWYQQVLGQGPQFIFQYYEKEERGRGNFPDRFSARQFPNYSSELNVNALLLGDSALYLCASSPTRQGGWETQYFGPGTRLLVL.

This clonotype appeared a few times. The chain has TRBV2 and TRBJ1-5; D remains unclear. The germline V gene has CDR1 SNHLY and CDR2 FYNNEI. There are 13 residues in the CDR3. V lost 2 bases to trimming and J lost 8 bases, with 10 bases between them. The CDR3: CASSEMRVEPQHF. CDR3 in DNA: TGTGCCAGCAGTGAAATGCGGGTTGAGCCCCAGCATTTT. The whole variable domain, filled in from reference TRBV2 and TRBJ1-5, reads EPEVTQTPSHQVTQMGQEVILRCVPISNHLYFYWYRQILGQKVEFLVSFYNNEISEKSEIFDDQFSVERPDGSNFTLKIRSTKLEDSAMYFCASSEMRVEPQHFGDGTRLSIL.

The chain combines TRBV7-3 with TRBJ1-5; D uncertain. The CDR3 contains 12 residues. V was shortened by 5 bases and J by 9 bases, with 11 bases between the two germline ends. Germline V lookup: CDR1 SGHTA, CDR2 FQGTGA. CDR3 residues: CASSEGVGPQHF. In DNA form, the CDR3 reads TGTGCCAGCAGCGAAGGAGTGGGGCCCCAGCATTTT.

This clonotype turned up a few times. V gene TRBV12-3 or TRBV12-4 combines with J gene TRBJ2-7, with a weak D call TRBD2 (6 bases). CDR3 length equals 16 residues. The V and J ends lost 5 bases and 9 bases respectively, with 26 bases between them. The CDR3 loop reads CASSPRGRDGWSVQYF. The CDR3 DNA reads TGTGCCAGCAGTCCGAGAGGGCGGGACGGCTGGAGTGTGCAGTACTTC.

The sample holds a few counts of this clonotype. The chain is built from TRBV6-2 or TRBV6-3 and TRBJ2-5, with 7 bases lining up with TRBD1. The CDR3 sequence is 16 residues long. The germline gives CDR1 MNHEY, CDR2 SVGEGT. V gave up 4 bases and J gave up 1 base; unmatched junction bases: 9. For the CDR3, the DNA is TGTGCCAGCAGTTCCGGGACAGCTTACCTCCAAGAGACCCAGTACTTC. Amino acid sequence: CASSSGTAYLQETQYF.

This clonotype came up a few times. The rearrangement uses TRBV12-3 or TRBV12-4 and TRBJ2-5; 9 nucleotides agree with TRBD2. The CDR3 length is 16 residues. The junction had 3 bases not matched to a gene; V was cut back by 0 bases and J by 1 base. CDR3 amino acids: CASSLARRGGQETQYF. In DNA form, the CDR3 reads TGTGCCAGCAGTTTAGCGAGGCGGGGGGGCCAAGAGACCCAGTACTTC.

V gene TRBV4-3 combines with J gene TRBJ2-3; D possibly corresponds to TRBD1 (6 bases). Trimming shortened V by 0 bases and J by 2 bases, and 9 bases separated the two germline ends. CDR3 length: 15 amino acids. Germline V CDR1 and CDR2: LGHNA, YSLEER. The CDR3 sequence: CASSQDTGNTDTQYF. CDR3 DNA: TGCGCCAGCAGCCAAGACACAGGGAACACAGATACGCAGTATTTT.

The CDR3 region is CASSRTGGWYEQYF. The CDR3 nucleotides are TGTGCCAGCAGTCGAACAGGGGGGTGGTACGAGCAGTACTTC. The chain employs TRBV25-1 and TRBJ2-7, with 8 bases that match TRBD1. Trimming cost V 5 bases and J 4 bases; bases outside gene matches: 7. Germline CDR1 and CDR2: MGHDK and SYGVNS. The CDR3 runs to 14 residues.

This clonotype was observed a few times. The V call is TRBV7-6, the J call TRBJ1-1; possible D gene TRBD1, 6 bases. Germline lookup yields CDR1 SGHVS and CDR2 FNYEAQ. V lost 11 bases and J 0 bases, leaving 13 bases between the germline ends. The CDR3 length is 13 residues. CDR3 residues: CASTDRMNTEAFF. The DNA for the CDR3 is TGTGCCTCGACGGACAGAATGAACACTGAAGCTTTCTTT.

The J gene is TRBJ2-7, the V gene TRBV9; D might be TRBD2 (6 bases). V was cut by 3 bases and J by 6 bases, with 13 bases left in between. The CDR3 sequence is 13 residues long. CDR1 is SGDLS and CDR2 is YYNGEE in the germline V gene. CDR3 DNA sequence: TGTGCCAGCAGCGAGTCCCTGGGGGGCGAGCAGTACTTC. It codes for CASSESLGGEQYF.

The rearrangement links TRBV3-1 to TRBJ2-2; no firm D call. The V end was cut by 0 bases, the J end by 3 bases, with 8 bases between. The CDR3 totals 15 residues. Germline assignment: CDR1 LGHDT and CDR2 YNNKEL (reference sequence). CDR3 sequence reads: CASSQDFPHTGELFF. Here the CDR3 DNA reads TGTGCCAGCAGCCAAGATTTTCCTCACACCGGGGAGCTGTTTTTT.

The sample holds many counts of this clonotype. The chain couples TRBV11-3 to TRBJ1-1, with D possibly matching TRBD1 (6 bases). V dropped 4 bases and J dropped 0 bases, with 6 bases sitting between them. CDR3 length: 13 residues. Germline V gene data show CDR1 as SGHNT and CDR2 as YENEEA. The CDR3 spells CASSWTVNTEAFF. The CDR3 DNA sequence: TGTGCCAGCAGCTGGACAGTGAACACTGAAGCTTTCTTT.

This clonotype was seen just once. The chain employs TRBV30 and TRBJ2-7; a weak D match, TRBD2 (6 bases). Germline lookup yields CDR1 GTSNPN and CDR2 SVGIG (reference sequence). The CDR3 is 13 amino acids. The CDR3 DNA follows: TGTGCGGTAGGAGGGGTAGGAGACTACGAGCAGTACTTC. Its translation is CAVGGVGDYEQYF.

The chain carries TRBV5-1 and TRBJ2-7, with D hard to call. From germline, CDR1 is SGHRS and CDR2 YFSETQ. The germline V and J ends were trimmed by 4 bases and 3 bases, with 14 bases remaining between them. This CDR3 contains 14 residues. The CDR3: CASSRPGSNYEQYF. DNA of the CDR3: TGCGCCAGCAGCCGTCCTGGATCCAACTACGAGCAGTACTTC.

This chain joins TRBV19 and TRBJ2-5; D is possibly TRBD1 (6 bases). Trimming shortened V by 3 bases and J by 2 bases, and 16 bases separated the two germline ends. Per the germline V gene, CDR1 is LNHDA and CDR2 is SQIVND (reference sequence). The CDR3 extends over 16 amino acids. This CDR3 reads CASSIEGTGSQETQYF. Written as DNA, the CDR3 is TGTGCCAGTAGTATTGAGGGTACAGGGTCGCAAGAGACCCAGTACTTC.

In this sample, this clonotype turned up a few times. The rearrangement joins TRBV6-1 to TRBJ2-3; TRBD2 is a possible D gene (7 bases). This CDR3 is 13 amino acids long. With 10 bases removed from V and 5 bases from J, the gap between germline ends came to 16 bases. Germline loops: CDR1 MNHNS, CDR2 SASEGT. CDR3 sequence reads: CAIGGQGRDTQYF. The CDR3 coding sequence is TGTGCCATCGGGGGGCAGGGGAGAGATACGCAGTATTTT.

CDR3 sequence reads: CASSVSLGGSPLHF. As DNA, the CDR3 is TGTGCCAGCAGCGTAAGCCTGGGGGGTTCACCCCTCCACTTT. The gene calls are TRBV9 and TRBJ1-6; possible D gene TRBD1, 5 bases. The ends were cut back, 1 base at V and 9 bases at J, with 11 bases in the middle. The CDR3 extends over 14 amino acids. Germline CDR1 reads SGDLS; CDR2 reads YYNGEE.

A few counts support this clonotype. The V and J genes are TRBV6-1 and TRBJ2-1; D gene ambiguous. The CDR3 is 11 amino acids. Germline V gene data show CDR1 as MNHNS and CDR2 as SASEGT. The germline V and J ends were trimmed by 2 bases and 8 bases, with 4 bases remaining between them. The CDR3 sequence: CASSEFHEQFF. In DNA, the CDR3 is TGTGCCAGCAGTGAATTCCATGAGCAGTTCTTC.